This TCR beta chain was recorded in a study of blood T cell repertoires in COVID-19. Trimming took 5 bases from V and 2 from J, leaving 19 bases between them. Germline V CDR1 and CDR2: SEHNR, FQNEAQ (reference sequence). This CDR3 is built from 16 residues. Original processing methods: Reference gene primers were amplified, and this amplification served to estimate nucleated cell counts. Sequenced by immunoSEQ multiplex PCR; TCRdb stores in-frame clones only, minus some. Clonal size and the V and J genes are those of that table, whereas D and trimming came from the DNA. The table records roughly 70,000 clones, over 70% of them present only once.

Material: peripheral blood. The chain has TRBV7-9 and TRBJ2-7; D unresolved. This receptor was identified in a man aged 50 or older with active COVID-19. The CDR3, as DNA: TGTGCCAGCAGCCCCTTCCTGCAGGCTAATGCCTACGAGCAGTACTTC. Translated: CASSPFLQANAYEQYF.